The 9 T cell receptor beta chains below were found in one sample sequenced in a study of T-cell memory formation after mild COVID-19 (dated by TCRdb to the early 2020s). Libraries came from 5' RACE. TCRdb records Illumina NovaSeq 6000 as the sequencer. TCRdb reprocessing: public reads trimmed at Q25 with fastp, clones called with MiXCR, in-frame beta chains kept. Every CDR3 protein is listed once, alongside the most common genes and DNA of its rows. For this sample there are more than 300,000 distinct CDR3 sequences; more than 13% appear just once. Around 23% of the sample comes from the top ten. Sequenced: PBMCs or a T cell subset sorted from them (not recorded which). Source of these receptors: a man in his late teens or twenties who had mild COVID-19 (a few samples of this study predate the infection). The sample titles of this study are shuffled in the database, so cell type and time point are left out; the donor was told from shared clones.

This clonotype has more than one count but fewer than ten. The chain employs TRBV7-3 and TRBJ2-2; D gene ambiguous. The CDR3 length is 12 residues. Germline V gives CDR1 SGHTA, CDR2 FQGTGA. V lost 1 base and J lost 7, with 4 bases in between. CDR3 nucleotide sequence: TGTGCCAGCAGCTTAAAGGGCGGGGAGCTGTTTTTT. Its translation is CASSLKGGELFF.

This clonotype was seen only a few times. V usage is TRBV2 and J usage is TRBJ2-7, with TRBD1 matching over 12 bases. Germline loops: CDR1 SNHLY, CDR2 FYNNEI. With 7 bases clipped from V and 5 bases from J, the junction kept 9 bases outside the gene matches. The CDR3 runs to 15 residues. Here the CDR3 reads CASTPWDRGPHEQYF. As DNA, the CDR3 is TGTGCCAGCACCCCGTGGGACAGGGGGCCCCACGAGCAGTACTTC.

This chain links TRBV6-6 with TRBJ2-5; 12 bases agree with TRBD2. The germline gives CDR1 MNHNY, CDR2 SVGAGI (reference sequence). The CDR3 is 17 residues long. V shed 2 bases, J shed 5 bases, and the junction held 9 bases outside the gene matches. The CDR3 spells CASSYGTSGSRGETQYF. CDR3 DNA sequence: TGTGCCAGCAGTTACGGGACTAGCGGGTCGAGAGGGGAGACCCAGTACTTC.

This sequence joins TRBV5-1 and TRBJ2-5; TRBD2 is a possible D gene (6 bases). Trimming pared 4 bases from V and 4 bases from J, leaving 20 bases between. The CDR3 extends over 16 amino acids. CDR1 SGHRS and CDR2 YFSETQ come from the germline V gene. This CDR3 is CASSLPSGTSGETQYF. In nucleotides, the CDR3 is TGCGCCAGCAGCCTCCCTTCCGGGACTTCTGGAGAGACCCAGTACTTC.

This clonotype was picked up a small number of times. J is TRBJ2-7 and V is TRBV6-2 or TRBV6-3; D possibly matches TRBD1 or TRBD2 (5 bases each). CDR3 length equals 15 residues. Trimming took 0 bases from V and 5 from J, leaving 14 bases between them. CDR1 MNHEY and CDR2 SVGEGT come from the germline V gene. CDR3 coding DNA: TGTGCCAGCAGTTACTCACCAGGGAACGGGAACGAGCAGTACGTC. Translating it yields CASSYSPGNGNEQYV.

The chain recombines TRBV6-1 with TRBJ2-4; D is ambiguous. Germline CDR1 MNHNS, CDR2 SASEGT. CDR3 length equals 13 residues. Trimming took off 7 bases at V and 0 bases at J, with 7 bases between the two ends. The CDR3 here is CASNGLAKNIQYF. CDR3 DNA: TGTGCCAGCAATGGATTAGCCAAAAACATTCAGTACTTC.

This clonotype occurred many times. The V gene is TRBV4-1, the J gene TRBJ1-2; tentative D call: TRBD1 (5 bases). This CDR3 comprises 16 residues. Deletions cut 2 bases from V and 6 bases from J, with 19 bases between. Looked up from germline, CDR1 is MGHRA and CDR2 is YSYEKL. The CDR3 nucleotides read TGCGCCAGCAGCCAAATAATTGGACTGGGGCGGGATGGCTACACCTTC. It translates to CASSQIIGLGRDGYTF.

This clonotype was picked up many times. The gene calls are TRBV24-1 and TRBJ2-1; D is possibly TRBD2 (5 bases). The CDR3 loop spans 16 amino acids. Trimming removed 2 bases from V and 2 bases from J, with 12 bases in between. Looked up from germline, CDR1 is KGHDR and CDR2 is SFDVKD. CDR3 in DNA: TGTGCCACCAGTGATTCTATGGGGAGCACCTACAATGAGCAGTTCTTC. It is translated as CATSDSMGSTYNEQFF.

The sample holds a few counts of this clonotype. The chain carries TRBV7-9 and TRBJ1-5; the D gene is possibly TRBD1 (5 bases). V was clipped by 4 bases and J by 4 bases, with 11 bases between them. The CDR3 length is 14 residues. Germline V CDR1 and CDR2: SEHNR, FQNEAQ (reference sequence). CDR3 nucleotides: TGTGCCAGCAGCTCTACAGGACGTAATCAGCCCCAGCATTTT. Protein: CASSSTGRNQPQHF.